A selection of T cell receptor beta chains follows, all from one sample in a study of neurological immune-mediated disorders. One entry per CDR3 protein results from TCRdb running MiXCR on the 5' RACE reads. The sample has tens of thousands of distinct CDR3 sequences, approximately 12% seen once; the top ten hold approximately 9%. Sequencing used PBMCs. The receptors here all came from a male donor with HTLV-1-associated myelopathy (HAM/TSP). The CDR3 runs from the conserved cysteine through the conserved F or W. The order of the fields is CDR3 protein, CDR3 DNA, V gene, D gene, J gene, clone size. D genes are given only for firm matches. Some rows mark clone size as missing; the rest say once, few, many or name a class of expanded clone.

CDR3: CSVVLFEGGRETQYF; DNA: TGCAGCGTTGTATTATTCGAGGGGGGGCGGGAGACCCAGTACTTC; V: TRBV29-1; D: NA; J: TRBJ2-5; size: medium-sized
CDR3: CASSIRQANTEAFF; DNA: TGTGCCAGCAGCATTAGACAGGCGAACACTGAAGCTTTCTTT; V: TRBV6-5; D: NA; J: TRBJ1-1; size: many
CDR3: CASSLTRRHEQFF; DNA: TGTGCCAGCAGTTTGACTAGGAGGCATGAGCAGTTCTTC; V: TRBV27; D: NA; J: TRBJ2-1; size: many
CDR3: CASSDGGDTDTQYF; DNA: TGTGCCAGCAGTGATGGGGGCGATACAGATACGCAGTATTTT; V: TRBV6-4; D: NA; J: TRBJ2-3; size: NA
CDR3: CASSLRPENHQPQHF; DNA: TGTGCCAGCAGCTTGCGGCCAGAGAATCATCAGCCCCAGCATTTT; V: TRBV5-6; D: NA; J: TRBJ1-5; size: NA
CDR3: CASSSAYEQYF; DNA: TGTGCCAGCAGCTCCGCCTACGAGCAGTACTTC; V: TRBV11-3; D: NA; J: TRBJ2-7; size: many
CDR3: CASSRQPPGHLSTGELFF; DNA: TGTGCCAGCAGCCGACAACCCCCGGGACACCTTTCAACCGGGGAGCTGTTTTTT; V: TRBV6-6; D: NA; J: TRBJ2-2; size: many
CDR3: CASSDSRERERNTIYF; DNA: TGCGCCAGCAGTGATTCGCGGGAGAGAGAACGAAACACCATATATTTT; V: TRBV5-1; D: NA; J: TRBJ1-3; size: NA
CDR3: CSAPTGGRQPQHF; DNA: TGCAGTGCACCAACAGGGGGCCGTCAGCCCCAGCATTTT; V: TRBV20-1; D: TRBD1; J: TRBJ1-5; size: many
CDR3: CASSPTRGGEKLFF; DNA: TGTGCCAGCAGTCCGACTAGGGGGGGGGAAAAACTGTTTTTT; V: TRBV6-5; D: NA; J: TRBJ1-4; size: NA
CDR3: CTSSITGTGGYEQYF; DNA: TGTACCAGCAGTATAACCGGGACAGGTGGTTACGAGCAGTACTTC; V: TRBV6-2/TRBV6-3; D: TRBD1; J: TRBJ2-7; size: NA
CDR3: CATAWNRGYEQFF; DNA: TGTGCCACCGCCTGGAACAGGGGTTATGAGCAGTTCTTC; V: TRBV15; D: TRBD1; J: TRBJ2-1; size: many
CDR3: CSATGGGNEKLFF; DNA: TGCAGCGCTACAGGGGGCGGTAATGAAAAACTGTTTTTT; V: TRBV29-1; D: TRBD1; J: TRBJ1-4; size: many
CDR3: CATSGGVPGTEQFF; DNA: TGTGCCACCAGCGGCGGGGTTCCGGGAACTGAGCAGTTCTTC; V: TRBV15; D: NA; J: TRBJ2-1; size: few
CDR3: CASSNRNRGDPEAFF; DNA: TGCGCCAGCAGTAATAGGAACAGGGGGGACCCTGAAGCTTTCTTT; V: TRBV10-2; D: TRBD1; J: TRBJ1-1; size: many
CDR3: CASSGDGELFF; DNA: TGTGCCAGCAGCGGGGACGGGGAGCTGTTTTTT; V: TRBV5-6; D: NA; J: TRBJ2-2; size: many